This T cell receptor beta chain was found in a study of T cells expressing NK-cell markers. Overall study findings and caveats: Top CD8+ clonotypes included the dominant CD3+CD56+NKG2C+ clonotypes in six donors.

No DNA is given; TCRdb re-called the 5' RACE reads and lists each CDR3 protein once. The sample has some 450,000 distinct CDR3 sequences. A word on this clonotype: What it recognizes is unknown.

The CDR3 is 14 amino acids. In germline, CDR1 is DFQATT, CDR2 SNEGSKA (reference sequence). The clonotype originates from a woman between 18 and 70 years old in good health. This chain uses TRBV20-1 with TRBJ1-1; TCRdb designates TRBD1, a call that cannot be tested without DNA. The material sequenced was blood T cells: a sorted CD56 or NKG2C T cell subset, CD4+ or CD8+ T cells, or bulk PBMC T cells (not recorded which). CDR3 protein: CSARPLTGYTEAFF.